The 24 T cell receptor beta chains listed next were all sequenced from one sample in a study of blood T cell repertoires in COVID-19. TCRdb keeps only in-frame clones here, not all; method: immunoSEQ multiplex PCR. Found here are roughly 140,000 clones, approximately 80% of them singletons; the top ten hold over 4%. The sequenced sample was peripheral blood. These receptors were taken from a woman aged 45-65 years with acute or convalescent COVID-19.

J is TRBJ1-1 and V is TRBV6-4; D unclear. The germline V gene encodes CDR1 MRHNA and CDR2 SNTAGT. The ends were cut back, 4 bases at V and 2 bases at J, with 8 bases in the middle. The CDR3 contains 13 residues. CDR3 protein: CASSAQSNTEAFF. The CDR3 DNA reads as TGTGCCAGCAGTGCACAGAGTAACACTGAAGCTTTCTTT.

The CDR3 coding sequence is TGCGCCAGCAGACACGACCCGGGGTTGGAGGGCTACACCTTC. This translates into CASRHDPGLEGYTF. This chain links TRBV5-1 with TRBJ1-2; D not resolved. This CDR3 contains 14 residues. Germline CDR1 and CDR2: SGHRS and YFSETQ. V was cut by 5 bases and J by 8 bases, with 19 bases left in between.

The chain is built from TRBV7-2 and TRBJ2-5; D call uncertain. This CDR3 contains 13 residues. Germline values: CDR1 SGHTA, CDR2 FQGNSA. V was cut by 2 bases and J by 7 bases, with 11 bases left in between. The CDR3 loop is CASSLLPPGTQYF. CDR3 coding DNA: TGTGCCAGCAGCTTACTCCCCCCGGGGACCCAGTACTTC.

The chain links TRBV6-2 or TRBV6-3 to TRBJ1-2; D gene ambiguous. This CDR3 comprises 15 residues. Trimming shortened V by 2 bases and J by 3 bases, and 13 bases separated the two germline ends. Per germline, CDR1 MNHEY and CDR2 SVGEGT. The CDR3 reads CASSYVRARHYGYTF. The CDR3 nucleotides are TGTGCCAGCAGTTACGTGAGGGCCAGGCACTATGGCTACACCTTC.

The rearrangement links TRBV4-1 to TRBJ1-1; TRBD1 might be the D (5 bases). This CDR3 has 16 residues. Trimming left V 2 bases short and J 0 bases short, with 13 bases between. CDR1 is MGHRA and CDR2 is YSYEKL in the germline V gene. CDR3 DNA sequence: TGCGCCAGCAGCCAACTTCGGACGGACATGAACACTGAAGCTTTCTTT. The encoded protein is CASSQLRTDMNTEAFF.

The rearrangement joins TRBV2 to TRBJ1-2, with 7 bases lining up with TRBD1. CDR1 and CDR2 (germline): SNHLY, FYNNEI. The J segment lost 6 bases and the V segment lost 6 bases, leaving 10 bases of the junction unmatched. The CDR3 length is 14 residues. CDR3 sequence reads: CASRPGQPRHGYTF. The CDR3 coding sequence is TGTGCCAGCAGACCGGGACAGCCTCGTCATGGCTACACCTTC. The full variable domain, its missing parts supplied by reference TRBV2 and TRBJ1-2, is EPEVTQTPSHQVTQMGQEVILRCVPISNHLYFYWYRQILGQKVEFLVSFYNNEISEKSEIFDDQFSVERPDGSNFTLKIRSTKLEDSAMYFCASRPGQPRHGYTFGSGTRLTVV.

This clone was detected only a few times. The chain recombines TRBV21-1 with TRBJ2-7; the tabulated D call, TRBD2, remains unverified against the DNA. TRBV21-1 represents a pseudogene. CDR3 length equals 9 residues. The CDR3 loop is CARSYEQYF. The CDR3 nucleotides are TGTGCCCGCTCCTACGAGCAGTACTTC.

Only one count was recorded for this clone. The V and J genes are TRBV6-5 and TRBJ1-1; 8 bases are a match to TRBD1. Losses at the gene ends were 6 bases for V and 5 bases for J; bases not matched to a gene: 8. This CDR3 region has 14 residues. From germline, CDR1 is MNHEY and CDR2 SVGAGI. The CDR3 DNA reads TGTGCCAGCAGCCTACAGGGGGGGTGGACTGAAGCTTTCTTT. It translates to CASSLQGGWTEAFF.

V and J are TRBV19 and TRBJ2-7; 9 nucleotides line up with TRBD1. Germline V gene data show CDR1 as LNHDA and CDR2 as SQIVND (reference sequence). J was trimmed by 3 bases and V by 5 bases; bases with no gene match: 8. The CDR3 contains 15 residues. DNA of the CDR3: TGTGCCAGTAGTTCCCGGGGGACAGGGTACTACGAGCAGTACTTC. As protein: CASSSRGTGYYEQYF.

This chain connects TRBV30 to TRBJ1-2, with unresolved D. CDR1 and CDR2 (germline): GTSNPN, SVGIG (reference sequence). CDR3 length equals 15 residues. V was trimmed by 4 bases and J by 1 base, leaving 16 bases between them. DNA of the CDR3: TGTGCCTGGATTAGATCAGGACTGATTAACTATGGCTACACCTTC. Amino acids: CAWIRSGLINYGYTF.

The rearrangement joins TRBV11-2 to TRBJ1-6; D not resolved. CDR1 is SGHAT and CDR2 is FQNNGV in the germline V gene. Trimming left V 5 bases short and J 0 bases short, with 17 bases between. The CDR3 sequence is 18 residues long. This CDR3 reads CASSPAPSRSSYNSPLHF. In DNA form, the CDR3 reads TGTGCCAGCAGCCCTGCCCCTAGTCGGAGCTCCTATAATTCACCCCTCCACTTT.

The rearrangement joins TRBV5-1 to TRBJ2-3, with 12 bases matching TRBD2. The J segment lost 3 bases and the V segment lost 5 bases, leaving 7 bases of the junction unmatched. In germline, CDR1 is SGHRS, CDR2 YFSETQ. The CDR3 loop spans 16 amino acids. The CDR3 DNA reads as TGCGCCAGCAGACCTCCGGGACTAGCGGGTACAGATACGCAGTATTTT. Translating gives CASRPPGLAGTDTQYF.

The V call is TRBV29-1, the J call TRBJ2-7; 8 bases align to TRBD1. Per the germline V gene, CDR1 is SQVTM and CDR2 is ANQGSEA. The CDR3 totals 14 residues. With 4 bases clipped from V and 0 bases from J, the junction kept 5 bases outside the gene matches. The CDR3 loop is CSVADRGDSYEQYF. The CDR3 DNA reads TGCAGCGTTGCCGACAGGGGCGACTCCTACGAGCAGTACTTC.

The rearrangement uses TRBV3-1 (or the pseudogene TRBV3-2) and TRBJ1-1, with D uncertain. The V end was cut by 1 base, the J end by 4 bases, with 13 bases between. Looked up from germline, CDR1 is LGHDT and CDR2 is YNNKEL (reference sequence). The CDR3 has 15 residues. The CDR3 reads CASSQAGGVGTEAFF. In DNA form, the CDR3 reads TGTGCCAGCAGCCAAGCTGGCGGGGTGGGCACTGAAGCTTTCTTT.

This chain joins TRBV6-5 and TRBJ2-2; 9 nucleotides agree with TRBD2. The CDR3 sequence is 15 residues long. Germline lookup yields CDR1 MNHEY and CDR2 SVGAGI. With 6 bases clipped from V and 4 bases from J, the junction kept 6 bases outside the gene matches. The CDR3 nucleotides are TGTGCCAGCAGCCCCCGCGGGGGGGGCACCGGGGAGCTGTTTTTT. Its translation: CASSPRGGGTGELFF.

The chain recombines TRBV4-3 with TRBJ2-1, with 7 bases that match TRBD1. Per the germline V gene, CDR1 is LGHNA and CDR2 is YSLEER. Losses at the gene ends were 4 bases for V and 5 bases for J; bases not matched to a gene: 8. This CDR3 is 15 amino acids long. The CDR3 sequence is CASSLISGTDNEQFF. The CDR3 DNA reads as TGCGCCAGCAGCCTAATATCCGGGACAGACAATGAGCAGTTCTTC.

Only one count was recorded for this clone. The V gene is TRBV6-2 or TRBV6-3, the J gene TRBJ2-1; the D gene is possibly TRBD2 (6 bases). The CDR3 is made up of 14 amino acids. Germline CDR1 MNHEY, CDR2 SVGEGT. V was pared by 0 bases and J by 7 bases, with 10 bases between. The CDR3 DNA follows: TGTGCCAGCAGTTACTCGCTGGGGGGAAATGAGCAGTTCTTC. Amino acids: CASSYSLGGNEQFF.

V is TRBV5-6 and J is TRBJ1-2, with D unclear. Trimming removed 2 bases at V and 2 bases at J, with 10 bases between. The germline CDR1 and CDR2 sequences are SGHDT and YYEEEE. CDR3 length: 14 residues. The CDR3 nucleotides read TGTGCCAGCAGCTTTCAGGAAGGAAACTATGGCTACACCTTC. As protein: CASSFQEGNYGYTF.

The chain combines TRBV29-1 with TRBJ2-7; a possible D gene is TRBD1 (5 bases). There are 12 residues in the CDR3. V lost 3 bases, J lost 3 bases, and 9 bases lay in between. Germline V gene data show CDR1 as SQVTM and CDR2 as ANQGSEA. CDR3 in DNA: TGCAGCGTTGAGGCCAGGGACTACGAGCAGTACTTC. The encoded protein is CSVEARDYEQYF.

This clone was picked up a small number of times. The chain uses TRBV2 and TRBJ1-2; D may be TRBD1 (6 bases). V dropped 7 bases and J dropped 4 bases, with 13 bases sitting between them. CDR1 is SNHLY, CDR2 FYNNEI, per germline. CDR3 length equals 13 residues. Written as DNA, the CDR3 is TGTGCCAGCATACGGGACAAACTCTATGGCTACACCTTC. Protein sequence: CASIRDKLYGYTF.

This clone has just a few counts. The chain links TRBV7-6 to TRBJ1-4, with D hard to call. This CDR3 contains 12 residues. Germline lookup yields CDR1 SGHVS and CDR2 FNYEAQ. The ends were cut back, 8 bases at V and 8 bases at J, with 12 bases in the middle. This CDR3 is CASVSLAEKLFF. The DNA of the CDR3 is TGTGCCAGCGTATCTTTAGCCGAAAAACTGTTTTTT.

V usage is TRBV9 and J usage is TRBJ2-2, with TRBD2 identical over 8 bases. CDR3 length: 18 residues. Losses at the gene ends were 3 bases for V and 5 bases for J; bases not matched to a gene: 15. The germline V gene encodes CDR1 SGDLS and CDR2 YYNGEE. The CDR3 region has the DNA TGTGCCAGCAGCGCCCCCCCTAATAGCGGGGAGTGGACCGGGGAGCTGTTTTTT. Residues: CASSAPPNSGEWTGELFF.

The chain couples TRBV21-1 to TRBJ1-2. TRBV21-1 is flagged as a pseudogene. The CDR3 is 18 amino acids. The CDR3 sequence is CASSKKPGAGDGRDGYTF. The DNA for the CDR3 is TGTGCCAGCAGCAAGAAACCAGGTGCGGGGGACGGGCGGGATGGCTACACCTTC.

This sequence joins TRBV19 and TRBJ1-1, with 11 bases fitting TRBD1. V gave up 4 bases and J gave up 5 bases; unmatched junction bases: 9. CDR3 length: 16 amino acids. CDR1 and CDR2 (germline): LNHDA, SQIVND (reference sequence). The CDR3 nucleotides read TGTGCCAGTAGTACTCATCCGGACAGGGGGCTGACTGAAGCTTTCTTT. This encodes CASSTHPDRGLTEAFF. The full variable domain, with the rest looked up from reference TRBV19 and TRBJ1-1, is DGGITQSPKYLFRKEGQNVTLSCEQNLNHDAMYWYRQDPGQGLRLIYYSQIVNDFQKGDIAEGYSVSREKKESFPLTVTSAQKNPTAFYLCASSTHPDRGLTEAFFGQGTRLTVV.